Each of the 29 T cell receptor beta chains below was sequenced from the same sample in a study of blood T cell repertoires in COVID-19. The protocol was immunoSEQ multiplex PCR, while the TCRdb copy is restricted to in-frame clones and leaves out a portion. The data show about 80,000 clones, 80% to 90% seen once. The sequencing input was peripheral blood. The receptor source for this set is a man older than 75 with active or convalescent COVID-19.

This clone was detected only a few times. The chain combines TRBV7-3 with TRBJ2-1, with 9 bases lining up with TRBD2. With V trimmed by 5 bases and J by 13 bases, 9 bases remained unmatched. This CDR3 is 13 amino acids long. CDR1 and CDR2 (germline): SGHTA, FQGTGA. The CDR3 DNA follows: TGTGCCAGCAGCGTCACGGCGGGGGGGCCCCAGTTCTTC. Residues: CASSVTAGGPQFF.

This chain uses TRBV13 with TRBJ1-1; unclear D gene. This CDR3 has 16 residues. The germline V gene has CDR1 PRHDT and CDR2 FYEKMQ (reference sequence). The V gene lost 2 bases and the J gene lost 6 bases, with 19 bases spanning the gap. CDR3 sequence: CASSLLFGRDISEAFF. CDR3 DNA: TGTGCCAGCAGCTTACTCTTTGGCAGAGACATCTCTGAAGCTTTCTTT.

This rearrangement joins TRBV19 to TRBJ1-1; D is unresolved. The germline gives CDR1 LNHDA, CDR2 SQIVND (reference sequence). CDR3 length: 11 residues. V lost 6 bases to trimming and J lost 11 bases, with 13 bases between them. The CDR3 DNA is TGTGCCAGTAGCGCAGACATTCGGGCTTTCTTT. Translated: CASSADIRAFF.

V gene TRBV11-2 combines with J gene TRBJ1-1, with D perhaps TRBD1 (5 bases). The length of the CDR3 is 15 residues. Germline V gene data show CDR1 as SGHAT and CDR2 as FQNNGV. The V gene lost 5 bases and the J gene lost 4 bases, with 17 bases spanning the gap. The CDR3 DNA reads TGTGCCAGCAGCCCACATTCGGTCGGGGGCACTGAAGCTTTCTTT. Translating it yields CASSPHSVGGTEAFF. The entire variable domain, with the rest obtained from reference TRBV11-2 and TRBJ1-1, is as follows: EAGVAQSPRYKIIEKRQSVAFWCNPISGHATLYWYQQILGQGPKLLIQFQNNGVVDDSQLPKDRFSAERLKGVDSTLKIQPAKLEDSAVYLCASSPHSVGGTEAFFGQGTRLTVV.

This chain connects TRBV28 to TRBJ2-2; 9 nucleotides align to TRBD1. V lost 6 bases, J lost 5 bases, and 13 bases stayed unmatched. CDR1 and CDR2 (germline): MDHEN, SYDVKM. The CDR3 is 17 amino acids. The DNA for the CDR3 is TGTGCCAGCAGCCCCGGGACAGGGCGGGCGTGGACCGGGGAGCTGTTTTTT. Amino acid sequence: CASSPGTGRAWTGELFF. The full variable domain, rest sourced from reference TRBV28 and TRBJ2-2, is DVKVTQSSRYLVKRTGEKVFLECVQDMDHENMFWYRQDPGLGLRLIYFSYDVKMKEKGDIPEGYSVSREKKERFSLILESASTNQTSMYLCASSPGTGRAWTGELFFGEGSRLTVL.

The genes are TRBV19 and TRBJ1-5, with a possible D match to TRBD1 (5 bases). The ends were cut back, 3 bases at V and 3 bases at J, with 15 bases in the middle. The germline V gene has CDR1 LNHDA and CDR2 SQIVND (reference sequence). CDR3 length: 16 residues. The CDR3 nucleotides are TGTGCCAGTAGTATCAGTCCAGGGCGTACCAATCAGCCCCAGCATTTT. It encodes CASSISPGRTNQPQHF. Combining the CDR3 with reference TRBV19 and TRBJ1-5 gives the whole variable domain DGGITQSPKYLFRKEGQNVTLSCEQNLNHDAMYWYRQDPGQGLRLIYYSQIVNDFQKGDIAEGYSVSREKKESFPLTVTSAQKNPTAFYLCASSISPGRTNQPQHFGDGTRLSIL.

The chain couples TRBV10-2 to TRBJ1-1; no definite D call. This CDR3 has 15 amino acids. With 8 bases removed from V and 0 bases from J, the gap between germline ends came to 16 bases. Germline V gene lookup returns CDR1 WSHSY and CDR2 SAAADI. CDR3 in DNA: TGCGCCAGCCACGTCGCTCGGTCCCTGAACACTGAAGCTTTCTTT. The encoded protein is CASHVARSLNTEAFF.

In its sample, this clone was seen a few times. The chain couples TRBV4-1 to TRBJ2-7, with a weak D call TRBD1 (5 bases). Germline V gene data show CDR1 as MGHRA and CDR2 as YSYEKL. The CDR3 has 16 amino acids. Trimming removed 4 bases from V and 2 bases from J, with 18 bases in between. The DNA for the CDR3 is TGCGCCAGCAGCCCAAGGTCGGGCCAGGGCACCTACGAGCAGTACTTC. The encoded protein is CASSPRSGQGTYEQYF.

This clone has a single count. CDR3 nucleotides: TGTGCCAGCAGCCGAGGACTAGCGGGAGTTATTGGGCAGTTCTTC. Protein product: CASSRGLAGVIGQFF. The V gene is TRBV28, the J gene TRBJ2-1; 13 bases map to TRBD2. Germline V gives CDR1 MDHEN, CDR2 SYDVKM. V lost 6 bases and J lost 12; bases outside the gene matches: 11. This CDR3 has 15 residues. The full variable domain, completed using reference TRBV28 and TRBJ2-1, is DVKVTQSSRYLVKRTGEKVFLECVQDMDHENMFWYRQDPGLGLRLIYFSYDVKMKEKGDIPEGYSVSREKKERFSLILESASTNQTSMYLCASSRGLAGVIGQFFGPGTRLTVL.

In this sample, this clone turned up many times. The chain uses TRBV27 and TRBJ1-2; 9 positions agree with TRBD1. With 9 bases clipped from V and 3 bases from J, the junction kept 14 bases outside the gene matches. The CDR3 covers 16 residues. Germline V gene lookup returns CDR1 MNHEY and CDR2 SMNVEV (reference sequence). The CDR3 here is CASGPGQGWSDYGYTF. The CDR3 DNA follows: TGTGCCAGTGGACCGGGACAGGGTTGGTCTGACTATGGCTACACCTTC.

This chain connects TRBV28 to TRBJ2-1; D gene unclear. Looked up from germline, CDR1 is MDHEN and CDR2 is SYDVKM. This CDR3 region has 11 residues. V was pared by 5 bases and J by 9 bases, with 8 bases between. CDR3 bases: TGTGCCAGCAGTATAGTTTCTGAGCAGTTCTTC. Translated: CASSIVSEQFF.

This clone was recorded a few times. The CDR3 spells CASSQLGGNSPLHF. The CDR3 nucleotides read TGTGCCAGCAGCCAACTGGGGGGGAATTCACCCCTCCACTTT. The chain recombines TRBV7-2 with TRBJ1-6; a weak D match, TRBD1 (5 bases). There are 14 residues in the CDR3. Germline V gene lookup returns CDR1 SGHTA and CDR2 FQGNSA. The V end was cut by 5 bases, the J end by 7 bases, with 12 bases between. The variable domain in full, completed from reference TRBV7-2 and TRBJ1-6, reads GAGVSQSPSNKVTEKGKDVELRCDPISGHTALYWYRQSLGQGLEFLIYFQGNSAPDKSGLPSDRFSAERTGGSVSTLTIQRTQQEDSAVYLCASSQLGGNSPLHFGNGTRLTVT.

The chain uses TRBV7-2 and TRBJ2-3; D uncertain. CDR3 length: 14 amino acids. The germline CDR1 and CDR2 sequences are SGHTA and FQGNSA. Between the trimmed V and J ends, which lost 3 bases and 2 bases, there was a span of 9 bases. CDR3 nucleotide sequence: TGTGCCAGCAGCTTCCAGTCGCACACAGATACGCAGTATTTT. It yields the protein CASSFQSHTDTQYF.

The chain combines TRBV4-2 with TRBJ2-7, with D perhaps TRBD1 (5 bases). V dropped 4 bases and J dropped 2 bases, with 9 bases sitting between them. The V gene's germline CDR1 is LGHNA and CDR2 YNFKEQ. CDR3 length: 13 residues. CDR3 region: CASSRVGAYEQYF. The CDR3 DNA reads as TGTGCCAGCAGCCGAGTAGGGGCCTACGAGCAGTACTTC.

In this sample, this clone turned up a few times. This chain joins TRBV18 and TRBJ2-1; D is unresolved. V lost 2 bases to trimming and J lost 5 bases, with 7 bases between them. This CDR3 has 13 amino acids. Germline V gives CDR1 KGHSH, CDR2 LQKENI. The CDR3 loop reads CASSPLLNNEQFF. The CDR3 nucleotides are TGTGCCAGCTCACCATTACTCAACAATGAGCAGTTCTTC.

The chain joins TRBV5-6 to TRBJ2-3; D might be TRBD2 (6 bases). From germline, CDR1 is SGHDT and CDR2 YYEEEE. The V end lost 4 bases, the J end lost 3 bases, and 24 bases lay between the germline ends. The CDR3 is 18 residues long. Written as DNA, the CDR3 is TGTGCCAGCAGCGGGGGTCGGCCGGGAGCCCCGAAGACAGATACGCAGTATTTT. Its translation is CASSGGRPGAPKTDTQYF.

The chain combines TRBV7-6 with TRBJ1-4; 7 nucleotides line up with TRBD1. J was trimmed by 3 bases and V by 5 bases; bases with no gene match: 3. The germline V gene encodes CDR1 SGHVS and CDR2 FNYEAQ. The length of the CDR3 is 14 residues. The CDR3 loop is CASSPGQSNEKLFF. CDR3 bases: TGTGCCAGCAGCCCGGGACAGTCTAATGAAAAACTGTTTTTT.

V and J are TRBV19 and TRBJ1-3; perhaps TRBD1 as D (6 bases). Germline CDR1 LNHDA, CDR2 SQIVND (reference sequence). This CDR3 has 16 amino acids. V was clipped by 5 bases and J by 4 bases, with 18 bases between them. This chain's CDR3 is CASSRGTGSTGNTIYF. The CDR3, as DNA: TGTGCCAGTAGTCGGGGTACAGGGAGTACGGGAAACACCATATATTTT. The full variable domain, its missing parts supplied by reference TRBV19 and TRBJ1-3, is DGGITQSPKYLFRKEGQNVTLSCEQNLNHDAMYWYRQDPGQGLRLIYYSQIVNDFQKGDIAEGYSVSREKKESFPLTVTSAQKNPTAFYLCASSRGTGSTGNTIYFGEGSWLTVV.

This chain uses TRBV9 with TRBJ2-7; 10 bases line up with TRBD1. Per germline, CDR1 SGDLS and CDR2 YYNGEE. Trimming at V came to 4 bases and at J to 3 bases, leaving 7 bases not matched to a gene. This CDR3 is 15 amino acids long. CDR3 DNA sequence: TGTGCCAGCAGCTTAACCTGGGACAGGGGCTACGAGCAGTACTTC. It is translated as CASSLTWDRGYEQYF.

This chain uses TRBV13 with TRBJ2-5; tentatively, D is TRBD2 (5 bases). The V end lost 11 bases, the J end lost 2 bases, and 15 bases lay between the germline ends. The CDR3 is made up of 13 amino acids. In germline, CDR1 is PRHDT, CDR2 FYEKMQ (reference sequence). The CDR3 bases are TGTGCCTGCTGCTTTGCGGGTCAAGAGACCCAGTACTTC. It codes for CACCFAGQETQYF.

The V call is TRBV6-5, the J call TRBJ1-6, with 9 positions matching TRBD1. Germline V lookup: CDR1 MNHEY, CDR2 SVGAGI. V lost 6 bases and J lost 2; bases outside the gene matches: 2. The CDR3 is 15 residues long. CDR3 region: CASRGQGTYNSPLHF. In DNA form, the CDR3 reads TGTGCCAGCAGGGGACAGGGAACCTATAATTCACCCCTCCACTTT.

The rearrangement joins TRBV3-1 (or the pseudogene TRBV3-2) to TRBJ1-5; 8 bases map to TRBD1. This CDR3 contains 14 residues. The V segment lost 3 bases and the J segment 2 bases; nucleotides outside the gene matches: 0. Looked up from germline, CDR1 is LGHDT and CDR2 is YNNKEL (reference sequence). Written as DNA, the CDR3 is TGTGCCAGCAGCCAGGACAGGGGCAATCAGCCCCAGCATTTT. This codes for CASSQDRGNQPQHF.

This CDR3 is CSVDLDRAGNTIYF. CDR3 DNA sequence: TGCAGCGTTGACCTGGACAGGGCTGGAAACACCATATATTTT. V and J are TRBV29-1 and TRBJ1-3; 8 bases match TRBD1. V lost 3 bases and J lost 2; bases outside the gene matches: 3. Per the germline V gene, CDR1 is SQVTM and CDR2 is ANQGSEA. The CDR3 sequence is 14 residues long.

The chain couples TRBV30 to TRBJ1-6; the match to TRBD1 covers 8 bases. Losses at the gene ends were 4 bases for V and 7 bases for J; bases not matched to a gene: 6. CDR3 length: 14 residues. CDR1 and CDR2 from the germline V gene are GTSNPN and SVGIG (reference sequence). CDR3: CAWTWTGRNSPLHF. The CDR3 region has the DNA TGTGCCTGGACCTGGACAGGGCGAAATTCACCCCTCCACTTT.

The chain is built from TRBV6-6 and TRBJ1-4; the D gene is possibly TRBD1 (6 bases). The V gene's germline CDR1 is MNHNY and CDR2 SVGAGI (reference sequence). V shed 6 bases and J shed 3 bases, with 11 bases lying between them. The CDR3 runs 14 residues. CDR3 loop: CASSRQAPNEKLFF. CDR3 coding DNA: TGTGCCAGCAGCCGACAGGCCCCTAATGAAAAACTGTTTTTT.

In its sample, this clone was seen a few times. The rearrangement uses TRBV27 and TRBJ1-6, with 7 bases that match TRBD1. The CDR3 is 18 amino acids. Germline trimming cut 5 bases from V and 0 bases from J; bases unmatched to any gene: 10. Germline V gene data show CDR1 as MNHEY and CDR2 as SMNVEV (reference sequence). The CDR3 spells CASSPDRATSSYNSPLHF. CDR3 in DNA: TGTGCCAGCAGTCCCGACAGGGCCACTAGCTCCTATAATTCACCCCTCCACTTT.

This chain connects TRBV19 to TRBJ1-2; possible D gene TRBD1, 5 bases. The V end lost 2 bases, the J end lost 2 bases, and 9 bases lay between the germline ends. This CDR3 spans 14 amino acids. CDR1 is LNHDA and CDR2 is SQIVND in the germline V gene (reference sequence). The CDR3 DNA reads TGTGCCAGTAGTATAATGGAGGGGAACTATGGCTACACCTTC. Translated: CASSIMEGNYGYTF.

The V gene is TRBV4-2, the J gene TRBJ2-7; 9 bases align to TRBD2. V lost 4 bases to trimming and J lost 3 bases; unmatched junction nucleotides: 10. The CDR3 covers 16 residues. The germline gives CDR1 LGHNA, CDR2 YNFKEQ. Written as DNA, the CDR3 is TGTGCCAGCAGCCGTACTAGGCGGGAGGGCGGCTACGAGCAGTACTTC. Protein sequence: CASSRTRREGGYEQYF.

The rearrangement links TRBV7-3 to TRBJ2-1, with 7 nucleotides matching TRBD2. J lost 4 bases, V lost 3 bases, and 3 bases had no gene match. The germline CDR1 and CDR2 sequences are SGHTA and FQGTGA. This CDR3 spans 14 amino acids. Here the CDR3 DNA reads TGTGCCAGCAGCTTGGGGGGGAGATACAATGAGCAGTTCTTC. It translates to CASSLGGRYNEQFF.